Listed here are 10 T cell receptor beta chains from one sample, sequenced in a study of control samples from healthy donors and cancer patients. Measured with immunoSEQ multiplex PCR; TCRdb has only the in-frame clones, and not every one. The sample lists fewer than 200,000 clones, around 94% occurring once. Sequencing was done on a sample of PBMCs. These receptors all stem from a man between 60 and 70 years old with colorectal cancer.

The chain joins TRBV20-1 to TRBJ2-7; 8 bases match TRBD2. Germline assignment: CDR1 DFQATT and CDR2 SNEGSKA (reference sequence). After removal of 3 bases from V and 5 bases from J, the junction contained 15 bases not matched to a gene. The length of the CDR3 is 16 residues. CDR3: CSASEAGGPLGNEQYF. The CDR3 DNA sequence: TGCAGTGCTAGTGAGGCGGGGGGTCCTTTGGGGAACGAGCAGTACTTC.

The chain combines TRBV5-4 with TRBJ2-5; D gene unclear. This CDR3 spans 11 amino acids. Germline values: CDR1 SGHNT, CDR2 YYREEE (reference sequence). V was clipped by 0 bases and J by 5 bases, with 2 bases between them. CDR3 residues: CASSLDETQYF. The DNA of the CDR3 is TGTGCCAGCAGCTTGGATGAGACCCAGTACTTC.

This clone appeared once. This chain joins TRBV18 and TRBJ1-5; maybe TRBD1 (5 bases). Trimming left V 1 base short and J 2 bases short, with 15 bases between. This CDR3 comprises 17 residues. Germline lookup yields CDR1 KGHSH and CDR2 LQKENI. The CDR3 reads CASSPQEGREGNQPQHF. The CDR3 nucleotides read TGTGCCAGCTCACCACAGGAGGGCAGGGAAGGCAATCAGCCCCAGCATTTT.

The V and J genes are TRBV2 and TRBJ2-1; D perhaps matches TRBD2 (6 bases). The V and J ends lost 7 bases and 7 bases respectively, with 14 bases between them. This CDR3 spans 13 amino acids. Germline V gene data show CDR1 as SNHLY and CDR2 as FYNNEI. CDR3 nucleotide sequence: TGTGCCAGCACAGTAGCGGAGAAAAATGAGCAGTTCTTC. Its protein product is CASTVAEKNEQFF.

The chain employs TRBV10-1 and TRBJ2-1, with 14 bases fitting TRBD2. The junction had 0 bases not matched to a gene; V was cut back by 4 bases and J by 10 bases. CDR1 is WNHNN, CDR2 SYGVQD, per germline (reference sequence). This CDR3 is 13 amino acids long. The DNA of the CDR3 is TGCGCCAGCAGTGGGACTAGCGGGGGGGAGCAGTTCTTC. As protein: CASSGTSGGEQFF.

This chain connects TRBV6-5 to TRBJ1-2; D possibly corresponds to TRBD1 (5 bases). The CDR3 covers 12 residues. Between the trimmed V and J ends, which lost 8 bases and 7 bases, there was a span of 14 bases. Germline V gene lookup returns CDR1 MNHEY and CDR2 SVGAGI. CDR3 amino acids: CASHRGVGGYTF. DNA of the CDR3: TGTGCCAGCCATCGGGGGGTAGGTGGCTACACCTTC.

The rearrangement uses TRBV18 and TRBJ2-3, with D uncertain. The length of the CDR3 is 15 residues. CDR1 KGHSH and CDR2 LQKENI come from the germline V gene. The ends were cut back, 1 base at V and 2 bases at J, with 10 bases in the middle. The CDR3 sequence is CASSPRSGDTDTQYF. The CDR3 coding sequence is TGTGCCAGCTCACCACGTTCTGGAGACACAGATACGCAGTATTTT.

The chain carries TRBV4-1 and TRBJ2-1; D is perhaps TRBD2 (7 bases). Trimming shortened V by 4 bases and J by 3 bases, and 19 bases separated the two germline ends. This CDR3 contains 17 residues. The germline gives CDR1 MGHRA, CDR2 YSYEKL. CDR3 nucleotide sequence: TGCGCCAGCAGCCTCGAGGGGGGGGGCCAGCTCTACAATGAGCAGTTCTTC. It codes for CASSLEGGGQLYNEQFF.

The V and J genes are TRBV9 and TRBJ1-6; TRBD1 is a possible D gene (5 bases). V lost 3 bases and J 3 bases, leaving 13 bases between the germline ends. Germline V gene lookup returns CDR1 SGDLS and CDR2 YYNGEE. The CDR3 is 16 amino acids. The CDR3 loop reads CASSGGGNSYNSPLHF. The DNA for the CDR3 is TGTGCCAGCAGCGGGGGGGGTAATAGCTATAATTCACCCCTCCACTTT.

This clone was detected once. The chain joins TRBV4-1 to TRBJ1-5; 10 positions match TRBD1. The CDR3 has 15 residues. V gave up 4 bases and J gave up 5 bases; unmatched junction bases: 5. Germline values: CDR1 MGHRA, CDR2 YSYEKL. The CDR3 reads CASSPIGQGDQPQHF. The CDR3 DNA sequence: TGCGCCAGCAGCCCCATCGGACAGGGGGATCAGCCCCAGCATTTT.